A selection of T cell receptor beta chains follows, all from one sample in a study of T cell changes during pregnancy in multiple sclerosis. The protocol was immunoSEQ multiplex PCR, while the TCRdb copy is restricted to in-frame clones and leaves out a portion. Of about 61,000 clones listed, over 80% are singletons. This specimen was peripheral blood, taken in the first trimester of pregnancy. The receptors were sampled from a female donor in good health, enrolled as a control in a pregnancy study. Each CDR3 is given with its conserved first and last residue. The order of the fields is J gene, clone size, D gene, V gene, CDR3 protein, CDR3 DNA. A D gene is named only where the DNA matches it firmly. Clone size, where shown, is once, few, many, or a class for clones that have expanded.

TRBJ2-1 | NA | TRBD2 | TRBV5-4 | CASSLGTSGTYNEQFF | TGTGCCAGCAGCTTGGGAACTAGCGGCACCTACAATGAGCAGTTCTTC
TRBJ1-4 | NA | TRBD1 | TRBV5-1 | CASSLPGQGHEKLFF | TGCGCCAGCAGCTTGCCGGGACAGGGTCATGAAAAACTGTTTTTT
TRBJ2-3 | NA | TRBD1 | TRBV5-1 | CASSLDGTGLGTDTQYF | TGCGCCAGCAGCTTGGACGGGACAGGGTTGGGCACAGATACGCAGTATTTT
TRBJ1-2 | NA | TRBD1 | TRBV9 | CASSVASGGQGYGYTF | TGTGCCAGCAGCGTAGCTTCCGGGGGACAGGGGTATGGCTACACCTTC
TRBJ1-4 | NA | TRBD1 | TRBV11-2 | CASSLGDRDNEKLFF | TGTGCCAGCAGCTTAGGGGACAGGGATAATGAAAAACTGTTTTTT
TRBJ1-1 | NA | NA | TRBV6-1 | CASSEWRVGTEAFF | TGTGCCAGCAGTGAATGGAGGGTAGGTACTGAAGCTTTCTTT
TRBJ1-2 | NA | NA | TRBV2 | CASSETGGYTF | TGTGCCAGCAGTGAAACAGGCGGCTACACCTTC
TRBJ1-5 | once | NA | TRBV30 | CAWSVGGNQPQHF | TGTGCCTGGAGTGTGGGAGGCAATCAGCCCCAGCATTTT
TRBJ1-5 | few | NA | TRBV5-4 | CASSLGPDRNQPQHF | TGTGCCAGCAGCCTTGGGCCAGACCGCAATCAGCCCCAGCATTTT
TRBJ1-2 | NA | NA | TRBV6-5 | CASSYSGRGGYTF | TGTGCCAGCAGTTACTCCGGCAGGGGTGGCTACACCTTC
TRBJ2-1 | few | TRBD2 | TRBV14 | CASSQVIAGGNEQFF | TGTGCCAGCAGCCAAGTAATAGCGGGGGGAAACGAGCAGTTCTTC
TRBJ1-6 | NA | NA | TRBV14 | CASSQRSPSYNSPLHF | TGTGCCAGCAGCCAGCGGAGTCCCTCCTATAATTCACCCCTCCACTTT
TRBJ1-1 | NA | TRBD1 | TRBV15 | CATSRATGGTEAFF | TGTGCCACCAGCAGAGCTACAGGGGGCACTGAAGCTTTCTTT
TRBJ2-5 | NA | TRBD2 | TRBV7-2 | CASSRTSGGAGWETQYF | TGTGCCAGCAGTCGGACTAGCGGGGGGGCAGGATGGGAGACCCAGTACTTC
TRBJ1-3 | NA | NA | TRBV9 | CASSADRSSGNTIYF | TGTGCCAGCAGCGCGGACAGAAGCTCTGGAAACACCATATATTTT
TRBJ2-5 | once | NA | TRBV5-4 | CASSRVGTNQETQYF | TGTGCCAGCAGCCGGGTTGGCACTAACCAAGAGACCCAGTACTTC
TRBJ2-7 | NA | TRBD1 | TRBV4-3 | CASSQGDRGYEQYF | TGCGCCAGCAGCCAAGGGGACAGGGGGTACGAGCAGTACTTC
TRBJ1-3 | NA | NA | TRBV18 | CASSLGSGNTIYF | TGTGCCAGCTCCCTCGGGTCTGGAAACACCATATATTTT
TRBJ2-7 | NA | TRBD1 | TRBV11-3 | CASSVYRDREYPYEQYF | TGTGCCAGCAGCGTATACCGGGACAGGGAATACCCCTACGAGCAGTACTTC
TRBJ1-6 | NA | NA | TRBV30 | CAWKLQVNNSPLHF | TGTGCCTGGAAGCTGCAGGTCAATAATTCACCCCTCCACTTT
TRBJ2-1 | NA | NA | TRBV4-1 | CASSQDPAGNYNEQFF | TGCGCCAGCAGCCAAGACCCGGCGGGGAATTACAATGAGCAGTTCTTC
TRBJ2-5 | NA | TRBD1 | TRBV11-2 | CASSPLGQGAGETQYF | TGTGCCAGCAGCCCGCTAGGACAGGGGGCGGGGGAGACCCAGTACTTC
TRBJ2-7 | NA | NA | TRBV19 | CASSIRGNEQYF | TGTGCCAGTAGTATTAGGGGGAACGAGCAGTACTTC
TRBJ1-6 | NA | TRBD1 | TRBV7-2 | CASSPQGANSPLHF | TGTGCCAGCAGCCCACAGGGGGCTAATTCACCCCTCCACTTT
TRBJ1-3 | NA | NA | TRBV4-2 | CASSHPGQSSSGNTIYF | TGTGCCAGCAGCCACCCCGGACAGTCGAGCTCTGGAAACACCATATATTTT
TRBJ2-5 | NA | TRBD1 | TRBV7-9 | CASTRDRAQETQYF | TGTGCCAGCACCAGGGACAGGGCCCAAGAGACCCAGTACTTC
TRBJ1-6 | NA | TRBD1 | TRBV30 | CAWSTGGLNNSPLHF | TGTGCCTGGAGCACAGGGGGATTGAATAATTCACCCCTCCACTTT
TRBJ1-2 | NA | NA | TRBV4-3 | CASSQDRTGFGGYTF | TGCGCCAGCAGCCAAGACCGTACAGGGTTCGGTGGCTACACCTTC
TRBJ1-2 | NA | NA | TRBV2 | CASSSEGLTNYGYTF | TGTGCCAGCAGTTCCGAAGGACTGACTAACTATGGCTACACCTTC
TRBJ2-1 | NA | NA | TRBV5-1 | CASSPGVSYNEQFF | TGCGCCAGCAGCCCAGGGGTATCCTACAATGAGCAGTTCTTC
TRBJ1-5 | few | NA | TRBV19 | CASSLTGNQPQHF | TGTGCCAGTAGTTTGACAGGCAATCAGCCCCAGCATTTT
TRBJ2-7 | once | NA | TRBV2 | CGAGRSSYEQYF | TGTGGGGCGGGCAGGAGCTCCTACGAGCAGTACTTC
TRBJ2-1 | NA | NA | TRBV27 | CASSLSRTTYNEQFF | TGTGCCAGCAGTTTATCGAGGACTACCTACAATGAGCAGTTCTTC
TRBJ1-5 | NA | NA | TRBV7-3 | CASSLSSTEIYSNQPQHF | TGTGCCAGCAGCTTAAGCTCGACAGAAATTTATAGCAATCAGCCCCAGCATTTT
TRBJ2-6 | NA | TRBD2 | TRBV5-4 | CASSLGLAGGAGANVLTF | TGTGCCAGCAGCTTGGGACTAGCGGGGGGGGCTGGGGCCAACGTCCTGACTTTC
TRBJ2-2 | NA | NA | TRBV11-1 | CASSFFQAGDTGELFF | TGTGCCAGCAGCTTCTTTCAGGCCGGCGACACCGGGGAGCTGTTTTTT
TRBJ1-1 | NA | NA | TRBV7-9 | CASSPNQGSKLNTEAFF | TGTGCCAGCAGCCCGAACCAGGGCTCGAAATTGAACACTGAAGCTTTCTTT